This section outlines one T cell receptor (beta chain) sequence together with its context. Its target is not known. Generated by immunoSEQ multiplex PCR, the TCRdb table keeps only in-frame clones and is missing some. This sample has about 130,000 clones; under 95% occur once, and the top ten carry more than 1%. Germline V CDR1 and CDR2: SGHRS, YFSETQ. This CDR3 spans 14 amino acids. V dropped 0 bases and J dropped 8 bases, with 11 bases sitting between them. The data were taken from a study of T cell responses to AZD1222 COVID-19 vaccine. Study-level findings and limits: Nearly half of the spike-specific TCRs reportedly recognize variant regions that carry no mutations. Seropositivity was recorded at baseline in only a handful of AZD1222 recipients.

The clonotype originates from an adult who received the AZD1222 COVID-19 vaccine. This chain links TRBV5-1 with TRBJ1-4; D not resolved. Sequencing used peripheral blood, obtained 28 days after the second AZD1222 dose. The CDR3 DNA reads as TGCGCCAGCAGCTTGGGGGTTGATTCGGAAAAACTGTTTTTT. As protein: CASSLGVDSEKLFF.